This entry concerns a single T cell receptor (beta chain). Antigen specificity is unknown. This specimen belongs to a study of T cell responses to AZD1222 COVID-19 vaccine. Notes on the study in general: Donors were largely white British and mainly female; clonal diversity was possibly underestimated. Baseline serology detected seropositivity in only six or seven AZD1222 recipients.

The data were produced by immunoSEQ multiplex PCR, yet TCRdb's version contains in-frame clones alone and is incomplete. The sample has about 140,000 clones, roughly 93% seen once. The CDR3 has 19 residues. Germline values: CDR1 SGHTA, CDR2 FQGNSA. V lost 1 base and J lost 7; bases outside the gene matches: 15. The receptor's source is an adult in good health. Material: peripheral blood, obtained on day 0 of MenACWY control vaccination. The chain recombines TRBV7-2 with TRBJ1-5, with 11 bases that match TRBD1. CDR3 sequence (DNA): TGTGCCAGCAGCTTAGTGGAGGGGACGTGGGACAGGGGGAGCCAGCCCCAGCATTTT. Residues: CASSLVEGTWDRGSQPQHF.